This T cell receptor beta chain was identified during a study of blood T cell repertoires in COVID-19 (dated by TCRdb to 2020 to 2022). General notes on the study: Samples from collaborators originated in the United States, Italy and Spain and spanned both the acute and convalescent phases of COVID-19. Where HLA class I and class II types were available, the types were taken from metadata supplied by the sample provider, not from assay-based typing. The samples were drawn from the first 160 participants of the ongoing ImmuneRACE study and from some 1,300 subjects provided by 6 global collaborators. The prospective study material was composed of cDNA or gDNA derived from T cells, B-cell-depleted T cells, or PBMCs. The sample metadata nearly always contained a de-identified subject ID, COVID-19 status, age in years and sex. The repertoires were released in a freely available public database meant as a resource for research on the immune response to SARS-CoV-2. Subjects who had been exposed to COVID-19, were actively infected with it, or had recovered from it provided the deeply sampled blood TCRbeta repertoires that made up the dataset.

TCRbeta CDR3 regions were amplified from genomic DNA by means of the immunoSEQ Assay, a bias-controlled multiplex PCR. Under the source paper's analysis protocol: The number of nucleated cells in each sample was estimated by amplification of reference gene primers within the assay. To quantify the absolute abundance of each unique TCRbeta CDR3 rearrangement, sequence reads were collapsed and filtered. For each sample, productive Simpson clonality was calculated as the square root of Simpson's diversity index across productive rearrangements. Held by TCRdb, this immuneACCESS table contains in-frame sequences only and omits some clones. Under half of the omission traces to an unresolved V gene where checked; the cause of the rest is unknown. V, J and clone size reflect that table, while D and trimming were determined from the DNA. Present in this sample are a few hundred thousand clones, about 92% of which were seen just once. The ten largest clones capture approximately 18% of the sample.

Broader findings and caveats from the paper: The amount of clinical and demographic metadata varied by source and participant and was provided uncurated.

Points on this clone: No cognate antigen has been identified for it. No quality values exist for individual bases; no much larger clone is one base distant.

The CDR3 holds 12 amino acids from the cysteine to the phenylalanine. The sequence is cut down to CDR3 DNA, 36 bases in frame from base 1. At the junction V is shortened by 5 bases and J by 4 bases, with 5 bases in between. According to the germline V gene, CDR1 reads SGHTA and CDR2 reads FQGTGA. Enrolling through a virtual design, the prospective study's participants ranged in age from roughly 18 to 95 years and lived across some 23 United States geographic areas. In the prospective study, cohorts were assigned on the basis of participant-reported clinical history obtained from a screening survey and a study questionnaire. Recovered participants in ImmuneRACE Cohort 3 were defined by two consecutive negative NP/OP PCR tests, clearance by a healthcare professional, or resolution of symptoms. Each participant in the prospective study had whole blood, serum and a nasopharyngeal or oropharyngeal swab collected by mobile phlebotomists. Additional blood draws and questionnaires over an approximately two-month period could optionally be provided by prospective study participants. Blood samples from the prospective study were shipped frozen or at room temperature prior to DNA extraction.

The chain uses TRBV7-3 and TRBJ2-2; the D gene remains uncertain. The TCR originated in a woman under 40 who had recovered from COVID-19. The material sequenced was PBMCs or T cells enriched from blood (not recorded which). The DNA sequence reads TGTGCCAGCAGCCCACTCACCGGGGAGCTGTTTTTT. Its protein is CASSPLTGELFF. The reference TRBV7-3 and TRBJ2-2 proteins fill in what lies around the CDR3, so the full variable domain reads GAGVSQTPSNKVTEKGKYVELRCDPISGHTALYWYRQSLGQGPEFLIYFQGTGAADDSGLPNDRFFAVRPEGSVSTLKIQRTERGDSAVYLCASSPLTGELFFGEGSRLTVL.